A selection of T cell receptor beta chains follows, all from one sample in a study of T cell changes during pregnancy in multiple sclerosis. Only in-frame clones appear in the TCRdb table, and some are missing; sequencing was by immunoSEQ multiplex PCR. The sample gives under 40,000 clones, approximately 90% of which show up once; around 0.35% is in the top ten. The sample here was CD4+ T cells from peripheral blood mononuclear cells, taken in the third trimester of pregnancy. These TCRs come from a female donor in good health, enrolled as a control in a pregnancy study. Each CDR3 is given with its conserved first and last residue. D genes are given only for firm matches. The listing skips clone size in some rows; elsewhere it reads once, few, many or a size class.

j_call cdr3_length d_call v_call clone_size cdr3_aa cdr3_nt
TRBJ2-3 17 . TRBV28 . CASSHTLRASGTDTQYF TGTGCCAGCAGTCATACCCTCAGGGCCTCCGGCACAGATACGCAGTATTTT
TRBJ2-3 16 TRBD2 TRBV18 . CASLHGTSGSTDTQYF TGTGCCAGCTTACACGGGACTAGCGGGAGCACAGATACGCAGTATTTT
TRBJ1-1 11 . TRBV20-1 . CSASLMREAFF TGCAGTGCTAGTCTGATGAGGGAAGCTTTCTTT
TRBJ2-5 13 . TRBV29-1 once CSVATGVGETQYF TGCAGCGTTGCAACGGGAGTAGGGGAGACCCAGTACTTC
TRBJ1-1 13 . TRBV29-1 . CSGREDMNTEAFF TGCAGCGGTCGGGAGGACATGAACACTGAAGCTTTCTTT
TRBJ2-2 18 TRBD2 TRBV11-3 once CASSLNLAGVTNTGELFF TGTGCCAGCAGCCTCAACTTAGCGGGGGTCACGAACACCGGGGAGCTGTTTTTT
TRBJ2-5 14 . TRBV11-1 . CASSPGTTQETQYF TGTGCCAGCAGCCCCGGGACAACCCAAGAGACCCAGTACTTC
TRBJ1-5 14 . TRBV2 . CASSEGALNQPQHF TGTGCCAGCAGTGAGGGGGCCCTCAATCAGCCCCAGCATTTT
TRBJ2-3 15 . TRBV7-7 . CASSRGGTSTDTQYF TGTGCTAGCAGCCGCGGTGGAACTAGCACAGATACGCAGTATTTT
TRBJ2-7 12 . TRBV30 . CAWSSVQDEQYF TGTGCCTGGAGTAGTGTCCAGGACGAGCAGTACTTC